The 11 T cell receptor beta chains below all came from one sample that was sequenced in a study of shared clonotypes between healthy human individuals. The assay was immunoSEQ multiplex PCR, and TCRdb's table has in-frame clones only and misses some. The sample holds about 480,000 clones, nearly 80% seen once. The sample taken for sequencing was PBMCs. These receptors all come from a middle-aged woman in good health. Some clones in this sample may be carry-over from other donors' samples.

The chain combines TRBV7-2 with TRBJ2-7; D uncertain. Germline CDR1 SGHTA, CDR2 FQGNSA. CDR3 length equals 11 residues. V lost 6 bases and J 3 bases, leaving 6 bases between the germline ends. The CDR3 region is CASRQNYEQYF. Here the CDR3 DNA reads TGTGCCAGCAGGCAAAACTACGAGCAGTACTTC.

This rearrangement joins TRBV10-2 to TRBJ2-7; TRBD2 agrees at 12 bases. The CDR3 totals 19 residues. With V trimmed by 0 bases and J by 2 bases, 11 bases remained unmatched. Looked up from germline, CDR1 is WSHSY and CDR2 is SAAADI. The DNA for the CDR3 is TGCGCCAGCAGTGAGTCGTCCGTGACTAGCGGGAGCTCCCCCTACGAGCAGTACTTC. This gives the protein CASSESSVTSGSSPYEQYF.

This clone was recorded once. V usage is TRBV11-2 and J usage is TRBJ2-2, with 13 bases that match TRBD2. J gave up 5 bases and V 1 base, and 7 bases lay outside the gene matches. The CDR3 spans 18 residues. Germline lookup yields CDR1 SGHAT and CDR2 FQNNGV. The chain's CDR3 is CASSLGTSGRNGTGELFF. The CDR3 DNA reads as TGTGCCAGCAGCTTAGGGACTAGCGGGAGAAATGGAACCGGGGAGCTGTTTTTT.

The genes are TRBV6-5 and TRBJ1-2; 8 bases fit TRBD1. With V trimmed by 8 bases and J by 8 bases, 13 bases remained unmatched. Per germline, CDR1 MNHEY and CDR2 SVGAGI. The CDR3 has 14 amino acids. CDR3 sequence: CASGVGTGRPGYTF. The CDR3 bases are TGTGCCAGCGGAGTCGGGACAGGACGACCGGGCTACACCTTC.

V is TRBV2 and J is TRBJ2-1; 7 nucleotides agree with TRBD1. CDR3 length: 16 residues. Germline V gives CDR1 SNHLY, CDR2 FYNNEI. Germline trimming cut 0 bases from V and 2 bases from J; bases unmatched to any gene: 4. CDR3 region: CASSEAGRGTYNEQFF. The CDR3 nucleotides read TGTGCCAGCAGTGAAGCAGGCAGGGGGACCTACAATGAGCAGTTCTTC.

This clone was seen just once. This sequence joins TRBV30 and TRBJ1-3, with a weak D call TRBD1 (6 bases). Trimming took 2 bases from V and 0 from J, leaving 11 bases between them. The germline CDR1 and CDR2 sequences are GTSNPN and SVGIG (reference sequence). The CDR3 runs to 15 residues. As DNA, the CDR3 is TGTGCCTGGAGTACAGGGATGCTCTCTGGAAACACCATATATTTT. Amino acid sequence: CAWSTGMLSGNTIYF.

The rearrangement links TRBV4-1 to TRBJ2-5; 10 nucleotides align to TRBD1. The DNA end favors TRBJ2-7, so the J call may be wrong. The CDR3 is 13 amino acids. Germline CDR1 MGHRA, CDR2 YSYEKL. CDR3 amino acids: CASGGDRGYEQYF. DNA for the CDR3: TGCGCCAGCGGAGGGGACAGGGGTTACGAGCAGTACTTC.

The chain employs TRBV29-1 and TRBJ1-2; the D gene is possibly TRBD1 (5 bases). The germline V and J ends were trimmed by 7 bases and 4 bases, with 10 bases remaining between them. Germline lookup yields CDR1 SQVTM and CDR2 ANQGSEA. This CDR3 spans 11 amino acids. The CDR3 spells CSASDTYGYTF. CDR3 nucleotides: TGCAGCGCCTCGGACACCTATGGCTACACCTTC.

Comment on this clone: Other nucleotide sequences from this sample produce the same CDR3. The chain recombines TRBV27 with TRBJ2-1; D tentatively reads TRBD1 or TRBD2 (5 bases each). CDR3 length: 15 amino acids. In germline, CDR1 is MNHEY, CDR2 SMNVEV (reference sequence). With 6 bases removed from V and 0 bases from J, the gap between germline ends came to 12 bases. CDR3: CASRPSGSSYNEQFF. CDR3 bases: TGTGCCAGCAGGCCCTCAGGGAGCTCCTACAATGAGCAGTTCTTC.

This chain connects TRBV6-1 to TRBJ1-5, with D possibly matching TRBD1 (6 bases). V was clipped by 6 bases and J by 0 bases, with 12 bases between them. Germline V gives CDR1 MNHNS, CDR2 SASEGT. This CDR3 is 15 amino acids long. CDR3 nucleotides: TGTGCCAGCAGGGAACAGGGCGGTAGCAATCAGCCCCAGCATTTT. It is translated as CASREQGGSNQPQHF.

The V gene is TRBV5-6, the J gene TRBJ2-1, with 9 bases fitting TRBD1. CDR3 length equals 18 residues. V trimming: 1 base; J trimming: 2 bases; junction bases outside the gene matches: 10. From germline, CDR1 is SGHDT and CDR2 YYEEEE. DNA for the CDR3: TGTGCCAGCAGCTTGCAGTGGACAGGGGTCAAACCCTACAATGAGCAGTTCTTC. It specifies CASSLQWTGVKPYNEQFF.